The 9 T cell receptor delta chains below all came from one sample that was sequenced in a study of γδ T cells in repeated Plasmodium falciparum infection. TCRdb re-identified clones in the multiplex PCR reads via CATT. This sample carries 53,000 or so delta-chain clones, more than 1.5% of them seen once, and the ten largest clones take roughly 24%. Flow sorting of PBMC yielded separate Vgamma9/Vdelta2+ and Vdelta2-negative gammadelta T cell populations for bulk repertoire analysis. Sequencing was performed on gamma-delta T cells from blood. These receptors were collected from a pool of human donors (malaria-infected and uninfected, not separated).

Of note for this clone: TCRdb assigns this DNA the protein of a much larger clone, which departs from its translation at residue 6; this likely reflects a read error, and the protein shown comes from translating the DNA. V and J are TRDV1 and TRDJ1; a possible D gene is TRDD3 (8 bases). TCRdb offers no J gene call, so here the DNA was matched to germline to obtain one. The CDR3 is made up of 21 amino acids. The germline gives CDR1 TSWWSYY, CDR2 QGS. The ends were cut back, 1 base at V and 0 bases at J, with 27 bases in the middle. CDR3: CALGEPPLSYVGDPYTDKLIF. CDR3 in DNA: TGTGCTCTTGGGGAACCCCCTCTTTCCTACGTGGGGGATCCTTACACCGATAAACTCATCTTT.

Concerning this clone: The translation of this DNA and the TCRdb protein of a much larger clone differ at residue 17, probably owing to a read error; the protein shown here is translated from the DNA. The V call is TRDV1, the J call TRDJ1; D may be TRDD2 (9 bases). The J gene, not given by TCRdb, was assigned here from a germline match of the nucleotide sequence. Germline V gene sequence: CDR1 TSWWSYY, CDR2 QGS. The CDR3 spans 20 residues. The ends were cut back, 5 bases at V and 10 bases at J, with 38 bases in the middle. The CDR3, as DNA: TGTGCTCTTGGGAATTGCCCTTCCTACGATGAGGGATACGGTCTTGGAAGACTCATCTTT. It yields the protein CALGNCPSYDEGYGLGRLIF.

By share, this clone counts as medium-sized (0.01 to 0.1%). Other DNA sequences in this sample translate to the same CDR3. V is TRAV38-2/DV8 and J is TRDJ1; 11 bases line up with TRDD3. In germline, CDR1 is TSESDYY, CDR2 QEAYKQQN. CDR3 length: 19 residues. The J segment lost 0 bases and the V segment lost 0 bases, leaving 10 bases of the junction unmatched. The CDR3 DNA reads TGTGCTTATAGGAGCGGGCTGGGGGATACCTTTTCGTACACCGATAAACTCATCTTT. It is translated as CAYRSGLGDTFSYTDKLIF.

A remark on this clone: This likely came from a read error, as a far larger clone is one base away. Other DNA sequences in this specimen translate into the identical CDR3. This chain joins TRDV1 and TRDJ1; TRDD3 matches 11 bases. The J gene is not listed in TCRdb, so it was assigned here from a DNA match to germline. CDR1 is TSWWSYY, CDR2 QGS, per germline. The CDR3 runs to 24 residues. J was trimmed by 4 bases and V by 2 bases; bases with no gene match: 30. The CDR3 DNA is TGTGCTCTTGGGGAAACTGCGGTTCGGAATGACTTAATCGTACTGGGGGATAATCACGATAAACTCATCTTT. The encoded protein is CALGETAVRNDLIVLGDNHDKLIF.

To note about this clone: TCRdb lists the protein of a much larger clone for this DNA, which differs at residue 17, so this is likely a read error; the protein given here is translated from the DNA itself. The V call is TRAV38-2/DV8, the J call TRDJ1; 8 bases line up with TRDD3. Per the germline V gene, CDR1 is TSESDYY and CDR2 is QEAYKQQN. The CDR3 runs to 20 residues. This CDR3 reads CAYRSFYFPWGYLYTDQLIF. CDR3 bases: TGTGCTTATAGGAGCTTCTACTTCCCCTGGGGATACTTGTACACCGATCAACTCATCTTT.

This clone showed up just a few times. The protein in TCRdb stems from a much larger clone and differs at residue 12 from this DNA's translation, likely a read error; here the protein is translated from the DNA. The rearrangement links TRDV2 to TRDJ1; 8 bases line up with TRDD3. TCRdb carries no J gene annotation; the J gene was assigned here by matching the DNA with germline. Germline V gives CDR1 GEAIGNYY, CDR2 EKD. This CDR3 spans 17 amino acids. V shed 3 bases, J shed 3 bases, and the junction held 14 bases outside the gene matches. CDR3 bases: TGTGCCTGTGACCCTCTGGGGGACCTAGAGCACTCCGATAAACTCATCTTT. Protein product: CACDPLGDLEHSDKLIF.

Worth noting for this clone: A much larger clone differs from this one at a single base, so this may be a read error. The V gene is TRDV2, the J gene TRDJ3, with 8 bases matching TRDD3. TCRdb lists no J gene, so it was determined here by aligning the DNA to germline. The length of the CDR3 is 22 residues. The junction had 17 bases not matched to a gene; V was cut back by 2 bases and J by 0 bases. Germline V gene sequence: CDR1 GEAIGNYY, CDR2 EKD. CDR3 DNA sequence: TGTGCCTGTGACATGGTCCATAAGAAATGGGGGATGGCCTCCTGGGACACCCGACAGATGTTTTTC. This translates into CACDMVHKKWGMASWDTRQMFF.

This clone occurred a few times. The protein held in TCRdb is that of a much larger clone and does not match this DNA's translation at residue 9, likely because of a read error; the protein shown is translated from the DNA. The chain employs TRDV2 and TRDJ1; tentative D call: TRDD3 (6 bases). No J gene was available from TCRdb, and it was assigned here by a germline match of the DNA. Germline CDR1 and CDR2: GEAIGNYY and EKD. Trimming removed 2 bases from V and 3 bases from J, with 15 bases in between. CDR3 length equals 15 residues. The CDR3 reads CACDMLGGTPDKLIF. CDR3 bases: TGTGCCTGTGACATGTTGGGGGGGACACCCGATAAACTCATCTTT.

This clone was detected only a few times. The TCRdb record carries a much larger clone's protein, which differs from this DNA's translation at residue 5; a read error is the likely cause, and the protein listed here is the DNA translation. The gene calls are TRDV1 and TRDJ1; 9 nucleotides match TRDD3. The J gene, absent from TCRdb, was called here by matching the DNA to germline. The V gene's germline CDR1 is TSWWSYY and CDR2 QGS. V lost 5 bases and J lost 3; bases outside the gene matches: 28. This CDR3 is 22 amino acids long. The CDR3 sequence: CALGKAHPVFRYWGTLADKLIF. The CDR3 DNA sequence: TGTGCTCTTGGGAAAGCCCATCCGGTATTCCGGTACTGGGGGACATTGGCCGATAAACTCATCTTT.